This entry describes one TCR beta chain. Its antigen is currently unknown. The hyperthyroidism patients had a new diagnosis of under 2 months' duration and were aged 18 to 65. Among the exclusions were patients with other autoimmune diseases, uncontrolled infections, pregnancy or lactation. The authors diagnosed from clinical symptoms, serum thyroxine, TRAb, thyroid ultrasound and orbital computed tomography. This sample is drawn from a study of Graves' ophthalmopathy and Graves' hyperthyroidism. Study outcomes and limitations: Also, most clonotypes expanded in the thyroid above 0.001 frequency appeared in blood.

RNA transcripts were the source from which TCR beta CDR3 regions were amplified. The authors performed first-round RT-PCR with HTBI primers and then a second-round multiplex PCR. TCRdb processed the multiplex PCR reads anew with MiXCR; each CDR3 protein has one entry. The sample carries over a million distinct CDR3 sequences, about two fifths recorded once. CDR1 and CDR2 from the germline V gene are MNHEY and SVGAGI. This CDR3 contains 14 residues. V was trimmed by 6 bases and J by 2 bases, leaving 14 bases between them. The V and J genes are TRBV6-5 and TRBJ2-7, with D maybe TRBD1 (6 bases). What was sequenced was peripheral blood or thyroid tissue (not recorded which). This TCR came from an adult man with Graves' hyperthyroidism. As DNA, the CDR3 is TGTGCCAGCAGGTACGACAGGTCGGCCTACGAGCAGTACTTC. Its protein product is CASRYDRSAYEQYF.